These 17 T cell receptor beta chains share one sample of origin, sequenced in a study of cytomegalovirus exposure and HLA in healthy donors. PCR amplification relied on 60 Vbeta primers (plus 13 Jbeta primers). Assay: immunoSEQ multiplex PCR; the TCRdb copy retains only in-frame clones and omits some. The sample has 150,000 to 200,000 clones, around 80% seen once. Sequenced input: PBMCs. The source is a man aged 30 to 39 in good health and CMV-seronegative.

The gene calls are TRBV4-1 and TRBJ2-1; TRBD1 matches 9 bases. V shed 3 bases and J 6 bases; nucleotides not matched to a gene: 6. CDR3 length: 15 amino acids. Looked up from germline, CDR1 is MGHRA and CDR2 is YSYEKL. CDR3 in amino acids: CASSQAGQGLNEQFF. In DNA, the CDR3 is TGCGCCAGCAGCCAGGCGGGACAGGGCCTCAATGAGCAGTTCTTC.

As regards this clone: The sample holds other DNA sequences that translate to the same CDR3. The V gene is TRBV5-1, the J gene TRBJ2-1; 8 bases agree with TRBD1. Germline CDR1 SGHRS, CDR2 YFSETQ. The CDR3 sequence is 14 residues long. The V gene end was trimmed by 3 bases and the J gene end by 8 bases; junction bases not matched to a gene: 7. The CDR3 region has the DNA TGCGCCAGCAGCTCACAGGGGGACCGTCATGAGCAGTTCTTC. Translating it yields CASSSQGDRHEQFF. The full variable domain, with the rest looked up from reference TRBV5-1 and TRBJ2-1, is KAGVTQTPRYLIKTRGQQVTLSCSPISGHRSVSWYQQTPGQGLQFLFEYFSETQRNKGNFPGRFSGRQFSNSRSEMNVSTLELGDSALYLCASSSQGDRHEQFFGPGTRLTVL.

V gene TRBV6-6 combines with J gene TRBJ1-4; possibly TRBD1 for D (6 bases). Germline V CDR1 and CDR2: MNHNY, SVGAGI (reference sequence). The CDR3 has 15 amino acids. The ends were cut back, 0 bases at V and 4 bases at J, with 9 bases in the middle. The CDR3 loop is CASSYSRGLNEKLFF. CDR3 coding DNA: TGTGCCAGCAGTTACTCCAGGGGCCTTAATGAAAAACTGTTTTTT.

The rearrangement joins TRBV9 to TRBJ2-7; 7 bases agree with TRBD2. Germline V gene sequence: CDR1 SGDLS, CDR2 YYNGEE. The V gene end was trimmed by 0 bases and the J gene end by 7 bases; junction bases not matched to a gene: 10. CDR3 size: 15 residues. The CDR3 sequence: CASSVEVGGPDEQYF. CDR3 coding DNA: TGTGCCAGCAGCGTAGAGGTGGGAGGGCCCGATGAGCAGTACTTC.

The J gene is TRBJ1-1, the V gene TRBV6-5; possibly TRBD1 for D (5 bases). CDR1 and CDR2 (germline): MNHEY, SVGAGI. This CDR3 region has 13 residues. Trimming shortened V by 2 bases and J by 3 bases, and 7 bases separated the two germline ends. CDR3 in DNA: TGTGCCAGCAGTTACGGCAGGGACACTGAAGCTTTCTTT. Translation: CASSYGRDTEAFF.

This clone came up a few times. J is TRBJ1-4 and V is TRBV6-5; 7 bases fit TRBD1. The trim removed 2 bases at V and 2 bases at J, leaving 5 bases unmatched. This CDR3 contains 16 residues. The germline gives CDR1 MNHEY, CDR2 SVGAGI. CDR3 protein: CASSYGSTGTNEKLFF. The CDR3, as DNA: TGTGCCAGCAGTTACGGGTCGACAGGGACTAATGAAAAACTGTTTTTT.

This chain uses TRBV6-6 with TRBJ1-1; 8 bases fit TRBD1. V was pared by 4 bases and J by 5 bases, with 3 bases of the junction left unmatched. Germline V gene lookup returns CDR1 MNHNY and CDR2 SVGAGI (reference sequence). CDR3 length: 13 amino acids. The CDR3 DNA sequence: TGTGCCAGCAGTTTTACAGGGGGGACTGAAGCTTTCTTT. The encoded protein is CASSFTGGTEAFF.

V and J are TRBV7-6 and TRBJ2-1; D gene uncertain. This CDR3 contains 14 residues. Germline CDR1 reads SGHVS; CDR2 reads FNYEAQ. Trimming left V 5 bases short and J 5 bases short, with 13 bases between. The CDR3 is CASSGRVPHNEQFF. The DNA of the CDR3 is TGTGCCAGCAGCGGTAGAGTCCCCCACAATGAGCAGTTCTTC.

J is TRBJ1-1 and V is TRBV4-1; TRBD1 might be the D (6 bases). Trimming cost V 2 bases and J 0 bases, with 10 bases left between them. Germline V gene sequence: CDR1 MGHRA, CDR2 YSYEKL. This CDR3 is 15 amino acids long. CDR3 region: CASSQRTVMNTEAFF. CDR3 nucleotides: TGCGCCAGCAGCCAAAGGACAGTCATGAACACTGAAGCTTTCTTT.

This sequence joins TRBV28 and TRBJ2-7; 9 nucleotides line up with TRBD1. Germline CDR1 MDHEN, CDR2 SYDVKM. This CDR3 is 14 amino acids long. V lost 6 bases, J lost 3 bases, and 6 bases stayed unmatched. The CDR3 loop is CASRRQGGVYEQYF. The CDR3 DNA follows: TGTGCCAGCAGAAGACAGGGGGGGGTCTACGAGCAGTACTTC.

The chain uses TRBV7-9 and TRBJ1-1, with a possible D match to TRBD1 (5 bases). The CDR3 length is 12 residues. V was cut by 6 bases and J by 5 bases, with 10 bases left in between. The germline CDR1 and CDR2 sequences are SEHNR and FQNEAQ (reference sequence). CDR3 loop: CASREGETEAFF. In DNA form, the CDR3 reads TGTGCCAGCAGGGAAGGGGAAACTGAAGCTTTCTTT.

The CDR3 reads CASSPLTSGSNTGELFF. The DNA for the CDR3 is TGTGCCAGCAGCCCGTTGACTAGCGGGTCGAACACCGGGGAGCTGTTTTTT. The chain links TRBV7-6 to TRBJ2-2, with TRBD2 matching 10 bases. Trimming took 5 bases from V and 0 from J; bases not matched to a gene: 6. Per germline, CDR1 SGHVS and CDR2 FNYEAQ. The CDR3 is 17 amino acids.

This clone was recorded a few times. The rearrangement uses TRBV11-2 and TRBJ1-2; a possible D gene is TRBD1 (6 bases). The V end lost 4 bases, the J end lost 6 bases, and 12 bases lay between the germline ends. CDR3 length equals 13 residues. CDR1 is SGHAT, CDR2 FQNNGV, per germline. CDR3 coding DNA: TGTGCCAGCAGCTCTACAGGGCCTAATGGCTACACCTTC. Translating it yields CASSSTGPNGYTF.

The V gene is TRBV18, the J gene TRBJ2-7; D unresolved. The germline gives CDR1 KGHSH, CDR2 LQKENI. V gave up 3 bases and J gave up 1 base, with 16 bases separating them. This CDR3 has 16 residues. The CDR3 DNA reads as TGTGCCAGCTCACCTACCAGAGCCGACTTATCCTACGAGCAGTACTTC. Translation: CASSPTRADLSYEQYF.

The CDR3 sequence is CASSDMPDRERRGRVDNEQFF. The CDR3 bases are TGTGCCAGCAGTGATATGCCGGACAGGGAGAGGCGCGGGAGGGTCGACAATGAGCAGTTCTTC. This sequence joins TRBV2 and TRBJ2-1; weak D call: TRBD2 (9 bases). Looked up from germline, CDR1 is SNHLY and CDR2 is FYNNEI. V was pared by 3 bases and J by 5 bases, with 32 bases between. CDR3 length: 21 residues.

V is TRBV11-2 and J is TRBJ2-1; 7 bases are a match to TRBD1. Germline lookup yields CDR1 SGHAT and CDR2 FQNNGV. V was pared by 3 bases and J by 7 bases, with 9 bases of the junction left unmatched. The CDR3 spans 15 residues. The CDR3 bases are TGTGCCAGCAGCTTCCGGGACAGTTCGTTAAATGAGCAGTTCTTC. Residues: CASSFRDSSLNEQFF.

The chain has TRBV10-3 and TRBJ1-3; a possible D gene is TRBD1 (5 bases). Trimming pared 10 bases from V and 2 bases from J, leaving 18 bases between. This CDR3 contains 15 residues. Germline V lookup: CDR1 ENHRY, CDR2 SYGVKD. This CDR3 is CATSQGPRTGNTIYF. The CDR3 DNA is TGTGCCACCTCGCAGGGTCCACGGACTGGAAACACCATATATTTT.